This paragraph covers one T cell receptor (beta chain) sequence. Its antigen remains unknown. The germline gene is not matched at one end of the junction; a read error may be the cause. Researchers ran the PCR with 60 Vbeta and 13 Jbeta primers. Using immunoSEQ multiplex PCR, the repertoire was profiled, and TCRdb retains in-frame clones only, with some absent. Seen here are about 160,000 clones, 70% to 85% observed once, and the top ten hold 1.5% to 2%. These data come from a study of cytomegalovirus exposure and HLA in healthy donors. Study in general: Previous work identified roughly 110 million unique TCR beta sequences from about 179 million T cells. General study points: The study dropped some indistinguishable V segments, TRBV6-2 and TRBV6-3 among them.

CDR1 MNHNY and CDR2 SVGAGI come from the germline V gene (reference sequence). CDR3 length: 13 residues. The sequence was obtained from a woman in her 30s in good health and CMV-seronegative. Source material: PBMCs. The chain uses TRBV6-6 and TRBJ1-2, with 9 bases that match TRBD1. CDR3 sequence: CASRTGTGNGYPF. The DNA for the CDR3 is TGTGCCAGCAGAACCGGGACAGGGAATGGCTACCCCTTC.